The entry below describes one T cell receptor (beta chain). The authors prepared the TCRbeta library with unique molecular identifiers. TCRdb reprocessed the PCR reads with MiXCR, giving one entry per CDR3 protein. The profile covers 500,000 or so distinct CDR3 sequences, with about 33% appearing a single time and 2.4% taken by the ten largest. The data were obtained in a study of T-cell reconstitution after alpha-beta-depleted transplantation in children. The sequence came from a human donor who donated a stem cell graft to a child with aplastic anemia. The material sequenced was PBMCs from the stem cell graft donor, taken from the stem cell graft.

Here the CDR3 reads CASSLTVLDRGNTEAFF. The CDR3 nucleotides are TGCGCCAGCAGCCTCACCGTTTTGGACAGGGGTAACACTGAAGCTTTCTTT. The chain combines TRBV5-1 with TRBJ1-1, with 9 bases lining up with TRBD1. From germline, CDR1 is SGHRS and CDR2 YFSETQ. The V segment lost 4 bases and the J segment 2 bases; nucleotides outside the gene matches: 12. The CDR3 covers 17 residues.